This T cell receptor beta chain was captured in a study of STAT5B mutations in CD4+ large granular lymphocyte leukemia. Worth noting for this clone: What it recognizes is unknown.

The protocol was immunoSEQ multiplex PCR, while the TCRdb copy is restricted to in-frame clones and leaves out a portion. The sample lists around 50,000 clones, roughly 80% occurring once. Trimming shortened V by 6 bases and J by 2 bases, and 13 bases separated the two germline ends. Germline CDR1 MDHEN, CDR2 SYDVKM. The CDR3 totals 14 residues. Broader study findings: Main leukemic clonotypes were patient-specific, but more than 20% appeared at low frequency elsewhere.

The source is a human donor in good health. Sequencing was carried out using CD4+ T cells from blood buffy coats. V and J are TRBV28 and TRBJ1-2, with D maybe TRBD1 (6 bases). CDR3 in amino acids: CASSLVQGNYGYTF. CDR3 nucleotides: TGTGCCAGCAGCCTAGTACAGGGAAACTATGGCTACACCTTC.